This is a list of T cell receptor beta chains from one sample in a study of shared clonotypes between healthy human individuals. Method: immunoSEQ multiplex PCR; TCRdb's copy keeps in-frame clones and lacks some. Of some 1 million clones in the sample, 70% to 80% were seen once. The sample consisted of memory CD4+ T cells sorted from blood. The receptor source for this set is a man between 18 and 35 years old in good health. Each CDR3 is given with its conserved first and last residue.

j_call v_call cdr3_length cdr3_aa
TRBJ1-3 TRBV5-1 15 CASSLEGYAGNTIYF
TRBJ2-7 TRBV7-8 18 CASSLRGLAGGYSYEQYF
TRBJ1-3 TRBV9 15 CASSLQGEIGNTIYF
TRBJ2-7 TRBV11-2 17 CASGRIAGVPSSYEQYF
TRBJ2-7 TRBV4-1 14 CASSQDPAGREQYF
TRBJ2-7 TRBV10-2 17 CASSEARGLAGAYEQYF
TRBJ2-3 TRBV9 17 CASSARSGSGGTDTQYF
TRBJ2-5 TRBV7-8 14 CASSLRARVETQYF
TRBJ1-1 TRBV5-1 14 CASSLGSSDTEAFF
TRBJ1-4 TRBV6-1 16 CASSEHRLATNEKLFF
- TRBV2 13 CASSEQGWDEQYF
TRBJ1-4 TRBV30 16 CAWSVGVGKTNEKLFF
TRBJ2-7 TRBV5-1 13 CASSLGQFLEQYF
TRBJ2-7 TRBV4-1 15 CASSRTGSSSYEQYF
TRBJ1-3 TRBV7-8 12 CASSDLRNTIYF
TRBJ2-7 TRBV30 11 CAWRTHYEQYF
TRBJ1-6 TRBV27 14 CASSMGQGYSPLHF
TRBJ2-5 TRBV11-1 12 CASSLNRQTQYF
TRBJ2-1 TRBV6-5 13 CASSKTFLREQFF
TRBJ2-3 TRBV9 21 CASSRVGSTSGRSPYTDTQYF
TRBJ2-7 TRBV10-2 13 CASLLAGSDRQYF
TRBJ2-3 TRBV2 15 CASSLSGSSTDTQYF
TRBJ1-2 TRBV14 13 CASSRTEPYGYTF
TRBJ1-6 TRBV30 15 CAWSFSTGYNSPLHF